This T cell receptor beta chain was found in a study of identical twins (TCRdb year 2016). Study-wide context: TCR alpha and beta repertoires from monozygotic twins, unrelated adults of various ages and cord blood were deep-sequenced to test whether fetal clonotypes persist. To rule out contamination, the twin experiments were replicated at different times with different library preparation protocols.

Every donor in the study was a healthy Caucasian. Miltenyi CD45RO+ enrichment and human naive T-cell isolation kits were used to isolate memory (CD45RO+) and naive T cells from PBMC. What the study reported, not specific to this receptor: In monozygotic twins, recombination models systematically underestimated out-of-frame TCR alpha sharing, but the models matched the sharing seen between unrelated individuals. Abundant cord blood beta clonotypes carried fewer insertions; young adult naive repertoires showed a weaker similar trend, while memory repertoires showed none. The excess sharing between twins in beta out-of-frame sequences was weaker because fewer shared sequences reduced the signal-to-noise ratio. Compared with coincidental sharing between unrelated individuals, an excess of low generation-probability sequences was observed among out-of-frame TCR alpha sequences shared between twins. Because the same donors could not be followed over many years, conclusions were based on cross-sectional statistical analysis. Invariant T cells such as MAIT and iNKT could partly confound zero-insertion analyses, although diverse VJ usage argued against such confounding for most clonotypes.

The method was 5' RACE. The sample was run on an Illumina HiSeq 2000. Template switching introduced a universal primer binding site; the final cDNA contained a unique molecular identifier, enabling accurate counting of TCR cDNA molecules. First-strand cDNA for TCR alpha and beta chains was synthesized from specific primers in the conserved constant-segment region. To control for contamination, every cDNA library was double barcoded, receiving both a SMART-Mk sample barcode and Illumina barcodes. TruSeq adapter sequences along with Illumina sample barcodes were introduced in two successive PCR steps. TCR alpha and beta cDNA libraries were sequenced on the Illumina HiSeq platform with custom primers. As for the authors' bioinformatics: MiGEC was used to process raw reads and extract unique molecular identifiers, and MiXCR was used to find CDR3 positions. For each individual, recombination models were inferred using an EM algorithm with the repgenHMM and IGoR tools. Shared clonotypes were analyzed with the tcR package in R, and sharing was normalized by the product of cloneset sizes. Out-of-frame nonproductive sequences were analyzed to study raw recombination free of thymic and clonal selection effects. The public sequencing data were trimmed at Q25 with fastp and processed into clonotypes with MiXCR by TCRdb, which kept only in-frame beta chains. Each record represents a unique CDR3 protein, reported with the most common genes and DNA among its rows. The V and J calls here are based on TCRdb, not the publication. This sample holds approximately 240,000 distinct CDR3 sequences; over 13% were observed only once. About 9% of the sample is taken by the ten largest.

Concerning this clonotype: This clone's antigen is unknown. No quality values exist for individual bases; no much larger clone is one base distant.

CDR1 and CDR2 are read off the germline V gene as MGHRA and YSYEKL. The junction shows trimming of 3 bases on V and 2 bases on J, plus 14 bases between the germline ends. The CDR3 numbers 16 residues from cysteine through phenylalanine. Only CDR3 DNA is held: 48 bases, read in frame from base 1. This clonotype was sampled from a woman between 18 and 29 years old in good health. Sequencing used memory (CD45RO+) T cells sorted from blood. The cell subset or site label, as the study defines it: CD45RO+ enriched T cells. The sequence is built from TRBV4-1 and TRBJ1-3, with a weak D call of TRBD1 (5 bases match). The DNA is TGCGCCAGCAGCCAGCTCCCGGGGGGTACTGGAAACACCATATATTTT. Translated, it gives CASSQLPGGTGNTIYF.